Below, 3 T cell receptor beta chains from the same sample are listed, as sequenced in a study of cytomegalovirus exposure and HLA in healthy donors. The PCR used 60 Vbeta and 13 Jbeta primers. The repertoire was sequenced with immunoSEQ multiplex PCR; TCRdb's copy has only in-frame clones and lacks some. Of 140,000 to 150,000 clones in the sample, about three quarters were seen once. The sequenced sample consisted of PBMCs. These receptors were collected from a man aged 40-49 years in good health and CMV-seropositive.

The chain uses TRBV11-2 and TRBJ2-1; D not certain. The V end was cut by 4 bases, the J end by 12 bases, with 13 bases between. CDR3 length: 12 residues. Per germline, CDR1 SGHAT and CDR2 FQNNGV. CDR3 coding DNA: TGTGCCAGCAGCTCAAACGATCCCGGGCAGTTCTTC. This gives the protein CASSSNDPGQFF.

The rearrangement uses TRBV19 and TRBJ1-5; tentative D call: TRBD1 (5 bases). Trimming cost V 7 bases and J 0 bases, with 10 bases left between them. Germline values: CDR1 LNHDA, CDR2 SQIVND (reference sequence). The CDR3 length is 14 residues. The DNA of the CDR3 is TGTGCCAGTACTTGGACACATAGCAATCAGCCCCAGCATTTT. It translates to CASTWTHSNQPQHF.

This chain uses TRBV5-6 with TRBJ2-7; D call uncertain. V lost 3 bases and J lost 0, with 10 bases in between. The germline gives CDR1 SGHDT, CDR2 YYEEEE. The CDR3 runs to 14 residues. DNA for the CDR3: TGTGCCAGCAGCTACCCTAAGCTCTCCTACGAGCAGTACTTC. This translates into CASSYPKLSYEQYF.